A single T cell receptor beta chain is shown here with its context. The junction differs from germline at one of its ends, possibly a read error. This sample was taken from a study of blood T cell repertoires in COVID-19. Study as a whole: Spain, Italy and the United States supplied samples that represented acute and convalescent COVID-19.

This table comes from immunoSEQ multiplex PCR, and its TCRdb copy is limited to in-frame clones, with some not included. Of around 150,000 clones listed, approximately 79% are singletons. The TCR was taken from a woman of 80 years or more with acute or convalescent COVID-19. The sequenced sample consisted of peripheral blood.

In DNA form, the CDR3 reads TGCGCCAGCAGCTTGGATAGGCGGGGCTACGGCTTC. This translates into CASSLDRRGYGF. The rearrangement joins TRBV5-1 to TRBJ2-7, with a weak D call TRBD2 (6 bases). The V gene's germline CDR1 is SGHRS and CDR2 YFSETQ. This CDR3 spans 12 amino acids.